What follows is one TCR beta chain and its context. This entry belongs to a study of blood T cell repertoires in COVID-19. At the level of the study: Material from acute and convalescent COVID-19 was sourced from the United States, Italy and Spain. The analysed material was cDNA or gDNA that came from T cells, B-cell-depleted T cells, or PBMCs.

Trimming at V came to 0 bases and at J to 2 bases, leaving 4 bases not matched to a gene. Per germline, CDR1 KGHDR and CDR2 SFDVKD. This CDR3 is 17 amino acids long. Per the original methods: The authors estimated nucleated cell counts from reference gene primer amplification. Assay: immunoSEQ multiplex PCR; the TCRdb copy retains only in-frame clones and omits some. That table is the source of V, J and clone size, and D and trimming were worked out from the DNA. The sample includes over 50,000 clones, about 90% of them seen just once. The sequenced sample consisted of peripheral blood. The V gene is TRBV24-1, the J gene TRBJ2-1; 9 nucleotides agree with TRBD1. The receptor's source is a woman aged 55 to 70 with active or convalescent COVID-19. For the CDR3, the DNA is TGTGCCACCAGTGATTTGGGGACAGGGACGGCCTACAATGAGCAGTTCTTC. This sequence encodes CATSDLGTGTAYNEQFF.